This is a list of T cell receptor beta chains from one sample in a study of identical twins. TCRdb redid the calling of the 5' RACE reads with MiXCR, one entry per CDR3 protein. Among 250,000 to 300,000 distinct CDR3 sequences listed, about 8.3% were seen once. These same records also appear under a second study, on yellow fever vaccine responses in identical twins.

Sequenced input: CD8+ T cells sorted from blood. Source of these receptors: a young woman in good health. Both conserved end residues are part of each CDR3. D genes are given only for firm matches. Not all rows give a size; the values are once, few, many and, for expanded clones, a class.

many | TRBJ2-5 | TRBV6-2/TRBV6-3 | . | CASSTGSAQETQYF | TGTGCCAGCAGTACGGGCAGCGCCCAAGAGACCCAGTACTTC
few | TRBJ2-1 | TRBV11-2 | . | CASSLGGLAGGSGSGNEQFF | TGTGCCAGCAGCTTAGGAGGGTTGGCAGGGGGAAGCGGGAGTGGAAATGAGCAGTTCTTC
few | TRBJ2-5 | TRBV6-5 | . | CASSYSQLIQETQYF | TGTGCCAGCAGTTACAGTCAGTTAATCCAAGAGACCCAGTACTTC
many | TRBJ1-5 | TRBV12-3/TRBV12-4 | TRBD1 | CASSLRDSEYSNQPQHF | TGTGCCAGCAGTTTACGGGACAGCGAGTATAGCAATCAGCCCCAGCATTTT
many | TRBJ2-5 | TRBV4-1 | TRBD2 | CASSEKAGGIQETQYF | TGCGCCAGCAGCGAGAAAGCGGGAGGTATCCAAGAGACCCAGTACTTC
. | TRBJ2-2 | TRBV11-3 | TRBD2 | CASSIRTSGAHAGELFF | TGTGCCAGCAGCATTAGGACTAGCGGGGCCCACGCCGGGGAGCTGTTTTTT
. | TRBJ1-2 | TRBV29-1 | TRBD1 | CSVEGQGKGDYGYTF | TGCAGCGTTGAAGGACAGGGCAAGGGAGACTATGGCTACACCTTC
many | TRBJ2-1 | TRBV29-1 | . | CSVEDWRTRDEQFF | TGCAGCGTTGAAGACTGGCGGACCCGGGATGAGCAGTTCTTC
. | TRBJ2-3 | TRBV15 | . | CATSRSAATGTDTQYF | TGTGCCACCAGCAGATCTGCCGCTACCGGCACAGATACGCAGTATTTT
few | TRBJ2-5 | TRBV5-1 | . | CASSLLPKETQYF | TGCGCCAGCAGCTTGCTCCCGAAAGAGACCCAGTACTTC
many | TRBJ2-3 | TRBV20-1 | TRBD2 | CSASTGTSGGMDTQYF | TGCAGTGCTAGTACCGGGACTAGCGGGGGGATGGATACGCAGTATTTT
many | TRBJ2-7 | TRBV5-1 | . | CASSLRTVEYPPSYEQYF | TGCGCCAGCAGCTTAAGGACGGTCGAATACCCCCCTTCCTACGAGCAGTACTTC
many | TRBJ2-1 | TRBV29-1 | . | CSVIGGSGIPYNEQFF | TGCAGCGTGATAGGGGGTTCGGGGATTCCTTACAATGAGCAGTTCTTC
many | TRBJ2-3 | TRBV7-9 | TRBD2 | CASSSRLADADTQYF | TGTGCCAGCAGCTCCCGACTAGCTGATGCAGATACGCAGTATTTT
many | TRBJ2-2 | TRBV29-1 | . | CSDRTSTGELFF | TGCAGCGACCGGACGAGCACCGGGGAGCTGTTTTTT
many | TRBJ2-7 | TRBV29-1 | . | CSVEEGHTYEQYF | TGCAGCGTTGAAGAGGGACACACCTACGAGCAGTACTTC
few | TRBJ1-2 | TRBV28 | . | CASSSRVLTVPNYGYTF | TGTGCCAGCAGTTCCCGTGTCTTGACCGTCCCCAACTATGGCTACACCTTC
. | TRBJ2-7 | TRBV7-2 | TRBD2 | CASMGTSGSGEQYF | TGTGCCAGCATGGGGACTAGCGGGAGCGGCGAGCAGTACTTC
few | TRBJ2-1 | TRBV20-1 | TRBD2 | CSARGLSSYNEQFF | TGCAGTGCTAGGGGACTATCCTCCTACAATGAGCAGTTCTTC
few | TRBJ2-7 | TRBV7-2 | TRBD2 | CASSLSVLAGGEQYF | TGTGCCAGCAGCTTATCCGTTCTAGCGGGGGGAGAGCAGTACTTC
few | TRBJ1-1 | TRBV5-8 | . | CASSAQRGGNTEAFF | TGTGCCAGCAGCGCCCAGAGGGGTGGGAACACTGAAGCTTTCTTT
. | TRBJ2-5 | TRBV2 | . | CASTHGGHFQETQYF | TGTGCCAGCACCCACGGGGGACACTTCCAAGAGACCCAGTACTTC